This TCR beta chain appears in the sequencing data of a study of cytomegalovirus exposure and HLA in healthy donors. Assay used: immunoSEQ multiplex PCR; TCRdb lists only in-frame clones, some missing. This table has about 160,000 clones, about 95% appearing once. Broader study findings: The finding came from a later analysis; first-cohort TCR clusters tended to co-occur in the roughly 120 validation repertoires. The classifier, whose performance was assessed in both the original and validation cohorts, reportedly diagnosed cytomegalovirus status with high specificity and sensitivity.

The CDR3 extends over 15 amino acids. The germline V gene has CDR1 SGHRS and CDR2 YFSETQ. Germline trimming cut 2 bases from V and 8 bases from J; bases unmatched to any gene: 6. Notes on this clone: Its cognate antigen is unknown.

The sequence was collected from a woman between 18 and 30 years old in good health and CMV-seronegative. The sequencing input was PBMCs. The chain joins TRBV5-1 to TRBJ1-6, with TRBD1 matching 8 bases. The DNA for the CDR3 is TGCGCCAGCAGCTTTAAGTCGGGACAGGATTCACCCCTCCACTTT. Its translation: CASSFKSGQDSPLHF.